This TCR beta chain was sequenced in a study of vaccination and CD4 T cells after COVID-19. Broader study findings: Spike mono-reactivity was found in 304 of 307 vaccine-specific clones from convalescent patients.

Treatment in this sample: approximately 11-day PBMC culture with coronavirus spike peptide pools or control peptides (ViraFEST assay). A note on this clonotype: Its antigen is as yet unknown.

The CDR3 has 15 residues. Trimming stripped 3 bases from V and 3 bases from J, with 14 bases between. The V gene's germline CDR1 is SGHTA and CDR2 FQGNSA. Sequencing of cultured CD4+ T cell DNA used the Oncomine TCR Beta short-read assay. MiXCR, run by TCRdb on the PCR reads, gives a single entry per CDR3 protein. The sample lists about 16,000 distinct CDR3 sequences, about 50% occurring once. The gene calls are TRBV7-2 and TRBJ1-2; D might be TRBD1 (5 bases). The sequence was collected from a human donor who had recovered from COVID-19. The sequenced sample was CD4+ T cells from blood, cultured in vitro. CDR3 coding DNA: TGTGCCAGCAGCTTCCAGGGTGCGGACGACTATGGCTACACCTTC. Translated, it gives CASSFQGADDYGYTF.